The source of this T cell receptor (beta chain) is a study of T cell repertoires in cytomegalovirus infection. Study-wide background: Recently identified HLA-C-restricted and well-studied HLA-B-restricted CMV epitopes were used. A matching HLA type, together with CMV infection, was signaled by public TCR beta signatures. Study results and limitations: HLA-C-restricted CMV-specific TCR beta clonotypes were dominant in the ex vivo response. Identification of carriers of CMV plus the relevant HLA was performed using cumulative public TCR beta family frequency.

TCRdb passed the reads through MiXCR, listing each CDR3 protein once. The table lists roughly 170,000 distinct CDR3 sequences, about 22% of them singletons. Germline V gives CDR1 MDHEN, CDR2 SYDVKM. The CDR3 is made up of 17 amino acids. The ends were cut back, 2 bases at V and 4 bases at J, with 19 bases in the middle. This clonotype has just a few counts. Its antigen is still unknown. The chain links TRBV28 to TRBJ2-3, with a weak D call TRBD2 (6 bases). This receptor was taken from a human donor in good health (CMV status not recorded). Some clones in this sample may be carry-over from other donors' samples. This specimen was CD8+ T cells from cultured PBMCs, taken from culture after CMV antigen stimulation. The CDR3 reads CASSLPREMRSPDTQYF. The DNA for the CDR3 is TGTGCCAGCAGTTTACCACGGGAGATGAGGAGTCCAGATACGCAGTATTTT.